A single sample gave rise to the 32 T cell receptor beta chains below, sequenced in a study of T cells in localized non-small cell lung cancer. Assay used: immunoSEQ multiplex PCR; TCRdb lists only in-frame clones, some missing. The sample yields about 48,000 clones, approximately 75% seen once. The sample consisted of peripheral blood, taken before any cancer treatment. The receptors were sampled from a man aged 40 to 75 with stage I squamous cell lung carcinoma.

The V gene is TRBV28, the J gene TRBJ1-1; a possible D gene is TRBD1 (6 bases). With 7 bases removed from V and 5 bases from J, the gap between germline ends came to 14 bases. CDR1 and CDR2 (germline): MDHEN, SYDVKM. CDR3 length: 13 residues. CDR3 residues: CASTQGMRTEAFF. The CDR3 nucleotides are TGTGCCAGCACACAGGGAATGAGGACTGAAGCTTTCTTT.

V is TRBV5-6 and J is TRBJ2-7, with unresolved D. The CDR3 is made up of 12 amino acids. The germline gives CDR1 SGHDT, CDR2 YYEEEE. Trimming cost V 2 bases and J 2 bases, with 5 bases left between them. CDR3 bases: TGTGCCAGCAGCTTTGGTGCCTACGAGCAGTACTTC. This gives the protein CASSFGAYEQYF.

The chain joins TRBV19 to TRBJ1-2; 10 bases line up with TRBD1. This CDR3 has 14 residues. V gave up 6 bases and J gave up 8 bases; unmatched junction bases: 9. In germline, CDR1 is LNHDA, CDR2 SQIVND (reference sequence). The CDR3 bases are TGTGCCAGTAGGATTCGGGACAGGGGAGGAGGCTACACCTTC. As protein: CASRIRDRGGGYTF.

The chain recombines TRBV7-2 with TRBJ1-4; D gene uncertain. The CDR3 is 13 residues long. Per the germline V gene, CDR1 is SGHTA and CDR2 is FQGNSA. Trimming took off 4 bases at V and 4 bases at J, with 7 bases between the two ends. The CDR3 sequence: CASSSRVNEKLFF. In DNA form, the CDR3 reads TGTGCCAGCAGCTCTAGGGTTAATGAAAAACTGTTTTTT.

The chain employs TRBV6-1 and TRBJ1-1, with a possible D match to TRBD1 (5 bases). The germline V gene encodes CDR1 MNHNS and CDR2 SASEGT. The CDR3 totals 14 residues. V lost 0 bases and J 3 bases, leaving 8 bases between the germline ends. CDR3 in DNA: TGTGCCAGCAGTGAAGCGGGACGGTACACTGAAGCTTTCTTT. Translated: CASSEAGRYTEAFF.

This chain joins TRBV6-1 and TRBJ1-5; weak D call: TRBD1 (5 bases). The V gene lost 4 bases and the J gene lost 0 bases, with 16 bases spanning the gap. Germline V gives CDR1 MNHNS, CDR2 SASEGT. This CDR3 is built from 17 residues. As DNA, the CDR3 is TGTGCCAGCAGTGGGCCCGGGGGGGTCCATAGCAATCAGCCCCAGCATTTT. It specifies CASSGPGGVHSNQPQHF.

The chain links TRBV29-1 to TRBJ2-5, with D unresolved. The CDR3 has 13 residues. The germline V gene encodes CDR1 SQVTM and CDR2 ANQGSEA. The germline V and J ends were trimmed by 5 bases and 5 bases, with 15 bases remaining between them. The CDR3 loop reads CSVSPSPGETQYF. The CDR3 region has the DNA TGCAGCGTTTCTCCCAGCCCTGGGGAGACCCAGTACTTC.

This sequence joins TRBV11-2 and TRBJ2-3, with 10 bases that match TRBD2. CDR1 is SGHAT and CDR2 is FQNNGV in the germline V gene. The ends lost 4 bases at V and 0 bases at J; junction bases unmatched: 4. This CDR3 has 16 residues. CDR3 nucleotides: TGTGCCAGCAGCTCTTTAGCGGGGGGTAGCACAGATACGCAGTATTTT. This sequence encodes CASSSLAGGSTDTQYF.

The chain links TRBV5-1 to TRBJ1-6; no clear D gene. Germline assignment: CDR1 SGHRS and CDR2 YFSETQ. V was trimmed by 1 base and J by 0 bases, leaving 11 bases between them. CDR3 length equals 17 residues. The DNA of the CDR3 is TGCGCCAGCAGCTTGAGAACAGCTAGCTCCTATAATTCACCCCTCCACTTT. The encoded protein is CASSLRTASSYNSPLHF.

This sequence joins TRBV9 and TRBJ1-4; D is uncertain. The germline V gene has CDR1 SGDLS and CDR2 YYNGEE. V gave up 0 bases and J gave up 0 bases, with 12 bases separating them. The CDR3 totals 17 residues. In DNA form, the CDR3 reads TGTGCCAGCAGCGTAGGGGCCAAGAAGACAACTAATGAAAAACTGTTTTTT. Its translation is CASSVGAKKTTNEKLFF.

The CDR3 spells CASSITGVEQPQHF. The CDR3 region has the DNA TGTGCCAGTAGTATCACAGGGGTAGAACAGCCCCAGCATTTT. This chain connects TRBV19 to TRBJ1-5, with 7 nucleotides matching TRBD1. CDR3 size: 14 residues. J gave up 7 bases and V 3 bases, and 6 bases lay outside the gene matches. CDR1 LNHDA and CDR2 SQIVND come from the germline V gene (reference sequence).

The V call is TRBV5-1, the J call TRBJ2-2, with 8 positions matching TRBD1. Trimming cost V 4 bases and J 2 bases; bases outside gene matches: 4. The length of the CDR3 is 15 residues. The germline V gene encodes CDR1 SGHRS and CDR2 YFSETQ. The CDR3 DNA sequence: TGCGCCAGCAGCGACAGGGGAGTTAACACCGGGGAGCTGTTTTTT. Translated: CASSDRGVNTGELFF.

The J gene is TRBJ1-1, the V gene TRBV30; D call uncertain. CDR1 GTSNPN and CDR2 SVGIG come from the germline V gene (reference sequence). The CDR3 loop spans 14 amino acids. V gave up 0 bases and J gave up 1 base, with 9 bases separating them. CDR3 in amino acids: CAWSVGEQNTEAFF. The CDR3, as DNA: TGTGCCTGGAGTGTAGGTGAGCAGAACACTGAAGCTTTCTTT.

The chain couples TRBV28 to TRBJ2-7; possible D gene TRBD2, 5 bases. Germline values: CDR1 MDHEN, CDR2 SYDVKM. Trimming left V 7 bases short and J 0 bases short, with 13 bases between. This CDR3 contains 14 residues. Here the CDR3 reads CASTLTGSSYEQYF. CDR3 nucleotide sequence: TGTGCCAGCACTTTGACTGGGAGCTCCTACGAGCAGTACTTC.

This clone was seen only a few times. V is TRBV7-9 and J is TRBJ2-3, with 8 bases that match TRBD2. The CDR3 is 15 amino acids. Germline V CDR1 and CDR2: SEHNR, FQNEAQ (reference sequence). V was clipped by 0 bases and J by 6 bases; unmatched bases: 5. CDR3 protein: CASSLAPGGPDTQYF. CDR3 in DNA: TGTGCCAGCAGCTTAGCCCCGGGGGGGCCGGATACGCAGTATTTT. The full variable domain, rest sourced from reference TRBV7-9 and TRBJ2-3, is DTGVSQNPRHKITKRGQNVTFRCDPISEHNRLYWYRQTLGQGPEFLTYFQNEAQLEKSRLLSDRFSAERPKGSFSTLEIQRTEQGDSAMYLCASSLAPGGPDTQYFGPGTRLTVL.

The chain couples TRBV28 to TRBJ1-2; TRBD1 is a possible D gene (5 bases). Trimming left V 5 bases short and J 13 bases short, with 17 bases between. Per the germline V gene, CDR1 is MDHEN and CDR2 is SYDVKM. This CDR3 is built from 12 residues. The CDR3 bases are TGTGCCAGCAGTACTTACAGGTTAATCTCCACCTTC. Residues: CASSTYRLISTF.

This sequence joins TRBV10-2 and TRBJ2-6, with D unclear. Trimming shortened V by 2 bases and J by 4 bases, and 3 bases separated the two germline ends. In germline, CDR1 is WSHSY, CDR2 SAAADI. There are 13 residues in the CDR3. Here the CDR3 DNA reads TGCGCCAGCAGTGAGGCGGGGGCCAACGTCCTGACTTTC. Protein: CASSEAGANVLTF.

This clone was observed a single time. An end of the junction differs from the germline gene, which may be a read error. The rearrangement joins TRBV18 to TRBJ2-5; weak D call: TRBD1 (5 bases). From germline, CDR1 is KGHSH and CDR2 LQKENI. The CDR3 is 14 amino acids. Here the CDR3 reads CASSPPGAQGTQYF. CDR3 in DNA: TGTGCCAGCTCACCACCAGGGGCCCAAGGGACCCAGTACTTC.

This rearrangement joins TRBV18 to TRBJ2-5; 8 bases match TRBD2. V trimming: 3 bases; J trimming: 0 bases; junction bases outside the gene matches: 3. Germline lookup yields CDR1 KGHSH and CDR2 LQKENI. The CDR3 runs 15 residues. The CDR3 loop is CASSPQLADQETQYF. The DNA of the CDR3 is TGTGCCAGCTCACCGCAACTAGCGGACCAAGAGACCCAGTACTTC.

The chain carries TRBV27 and TRBJ1-2; TRBD1 matches 8 bases. The CDR3 runs to 15 residues. Trimming cost V 5 bases and J 8 bases; bases outside gene matches: 13. Per the germline V gene, CDR1 is MNHEY and CDR2 is SMNVEV (reference sequence). CDR3 in DNA: TGTGCCAGCAGTCCCGGGGACAGGCAATCGGGCGGCTACACCTTC. Protein product: CASSPGDRQSGGYTF.

V usage is TRBV14 and J usage is TRBJ2-5; TRBD1 is a possible D gene (5 bases). CDR3 length equals 15 residues. Germline V gene sequence: CDR1 SGHDN, CDR2 FVKESK. Deletions cut 1 base from V and 5 bases from J, with 14 bases between. The CDR3 here is CASSQVRARVETQYF. CDR3 DNA: TGTGCCAGCAGCCAAGTCAGGGCGCGCGTTGAGACCCAGTACTTC.

With regard to this clone: This sample includes further DNA sequences coding for the same CDR3. J is TRBJ2-5 and V is TRBV5-1; 11 nucleotides line up with TRBD1. V dropped 4 bases and J dropped 0; count of bases not matched to a gene: 5. Germline CDR1 reads SGHRS; CDR2 reads YFSETQ. CDR3 size: 16 residues. CDR3 sequence: CASSPGTGGYQETQYF. The CDR3 nucleotides read TGCGCCAGCAGCCCCGGGACAGGGGGGTACCAAGAGACCCAGTACTTC.

In nucleotides, the CDR3 is TGTGCCAGCATCGGACAGGGCAATCAGCCCCAGCATTTT. It codes for CASIGQGNQPQHF. V and J are TRBV28 and TRBJ1-5; TRBD1 aligns across 7 bases. The trim removed 7 bases at V and 2 bases at J, leaving 2 bases unmatched. The CDR3 contains 13 residues. The germline V gene has CDR1 MDHEN and CDR2 SYDVKM.

The rearrangement joins TRBV29-1 to TRBJ1-2, with 9 nucleotides matching TRBD1. In germline, CDR1 is SQVTM, CDR2 ANQGSEA. The CDR3 is 12 amino acids. The V gene end was trimmed by 6 bases and the J gene end by 8 bases; junction bases not matched to a gene: 7. CDR3 bases: TGCAGCGTCCGGACAGGGGCCCGAGGCTACACCTTC. Protein: CSVRTGARGYTF. Full variable domain (outside the CDR3, taken from reference TRBV29-1 and TRBJ1-2): SAVISQKPSRDICQRGTSLTIQCQVDSQVTMMFWYRQQPGQSLTLIATANQGSEATYESGFVIDKFPISRPNLTFSTLTVSNMSPEDSSIYLCSVRTGARGYTFGSGTRLTVV.

The CDR3 nucleotides read TGTGCCAGCAGCCAAGATACGGTGAGAACTGAAGCTTTCTTT. This encodes CASSQDTVRTEAFF. The chain couples TRBV14 to TRBJ1-1; D is undetermined. Per the germline V gene, CDR1 is SGHDN and CDR2 is FVKESK. The CDR3 is made up of 14 amino acids. V was pared by 0 bases and J by 5 bases, with 10 bases between.

The rearrangement links TRBV7-6 to TRBJ2-1; D is perhaps TRBD1 (6 bases). Looked up from germline, CDR1 is SGHVS and CDR2 is FNYEAQ. The CDR3 contains 17 residues. Deletions cut 4 bases from V and 0 bases from J, with 16 bases between. CDR3 sequence: CASSSLTGLSSYNEQFF. The CDR3 region has the DNA TGTGCCAGCAGCTCACTAACAGGGTTGAGCTCCTACAATGAGCAGTTCTTC.

V and J are TRBV7-3 and TRBJ1-2, with 7 bases aligning to TRBD1. CDR1 is SGHTA and CDR2 is FQGTGA in the germline V gene. Unmatched junction bases numbered 2, after V lost 2 bases and J lost 5 bases. The CDR3 has 13 residues. The DNA of the CDR3 is TGTGCCAGCAGCTTAGACAGGGAGTATGGCTACACCTTC. It yields the protein CASSLDREYGYTF.

The gene calls are TRBV6-5 and TRBJ2-6; TRBD1 agrees at 7 bases. Trimming took 5 bases from V and 2 from J; bases not matched to a gene: 3. This CDR3 spans 15 amino acids. Germline V CDR1 and CDR2: MNHEY, SVGAGI. CDR3 region: CASSNGQAGANVLTF. The CDR3 DNA is TGTGCCAGCAGTAACGGACAGGCTGGGGCCAACGTCCTGACTTTC.

This clone showed up just a few times. The rearrangement joins TRBV28 to TRBJ1-4; perhaps TRBD1 as D (5 bases). Per germline, CDR1 MDHEN and CDR2 SYDVKM. The germline V and J ends were trimmed by 6 bases and 8 bases, with 16 bases remaining between them. The CDR3 consists of 14 residues. This CDR3 reads CASRSGTDKEKLFF. In DNA form, the CDR3 reads TGTGCCAGCAGATCAGGGACGGATAAGGAAAAACTGTTTTTT.

The V and J genes are TRBV7-3 and TRBJ2-1; TRBD1 matches at 11 bases. Germline V lookup: CDR1 SGHTA, CDR2 FQGTGA. V lost 4 bases and J lost 5; bases outside the gene matches: 4. This CDR3 has 15 residues. The DNA for the CDR3 is TGTGCCAGCAGCTCAGGGACAGGGGGAAACAATGAGCAGTTCTTC. Protein product: CASSSGTGGNNEQFF.

The chain carries TRBV28 and TRBJ1-1; D possibly corresponds to TRBD1 (5 bases). Germline CDR1 and CDR2: MDHEN and SYDVKM. Between the trimmed V and J ends, which lost 4 bases and 4 bases, there was a span of 22 bases. CDR3 length: 17 amino acids. The CDR3 sequence is CASSSLDLAGGGTEAFF. CDR3 DNA: TGTGCCAGCAGTTCCTTGGACCTAGCAGGTGGGGGCACTGAAGCTTTCTTT.

This chain links TRBV4-1 with TRBJ1-1, with 7 bases identical to TRBD1. This CDR3 is built from 15 residues. The germline CDR1 and CDR2 sequences are MGHRA and YSYEKL. Unmatched junction bases numbered 6, after V lost 4 bases and J lost 1 base. CDR3 protein: CASSLNQGGNTEAFF. CDR3 DNA sequence: TGCGCCAGCAGCCTCAATCAGGGGGGGAACACTGAAGCTTTCTTT.